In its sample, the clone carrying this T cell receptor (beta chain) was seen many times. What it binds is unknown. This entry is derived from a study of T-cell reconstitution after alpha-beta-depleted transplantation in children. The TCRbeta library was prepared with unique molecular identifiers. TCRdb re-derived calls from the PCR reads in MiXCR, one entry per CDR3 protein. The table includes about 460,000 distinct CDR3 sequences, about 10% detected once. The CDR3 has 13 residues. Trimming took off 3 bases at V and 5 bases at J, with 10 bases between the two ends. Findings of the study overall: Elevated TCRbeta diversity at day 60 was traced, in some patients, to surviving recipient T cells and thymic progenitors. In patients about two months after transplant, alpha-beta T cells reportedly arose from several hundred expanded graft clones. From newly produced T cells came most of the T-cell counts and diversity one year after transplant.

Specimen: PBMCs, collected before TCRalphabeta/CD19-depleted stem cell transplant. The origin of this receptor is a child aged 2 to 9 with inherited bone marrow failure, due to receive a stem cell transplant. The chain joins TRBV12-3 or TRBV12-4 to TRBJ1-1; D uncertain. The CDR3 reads CASSFWGGTEAFF. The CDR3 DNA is TGTGCCAGCAGTTTCTGGGGAGGGACTGAAGCTTTCTTT.